This TCR beta chain was captured by sequencing in a study of cytomegalovirus exposure and HLA in healthy donors. Likely unrecorded immune exposures existed in these nominally healthy donors. Of note for this clone: What it recognizes is unknown.

The CDR3 consists of 16 residues. Trimming took off 0 bases at V and 5 bases at J, with 18 bases between the two ends. The germline CDR1 and CDR2 sequences are SGDLS and YYNGEE. The PCR had 60 Vbeta and 13 Jbeta primers. Sequencing was performed with immunoSEQ multiplex PCR; in TCRdb, only in-frame clones are kept and a portion is missing. The sample includes about 95,000 clones, around 84% seen only once; the top ten take over 4%. Study-wide results and caveats: Many donors shared some public TCRs, even though most TCR sequences were rare. Cytomegalovirus association was listed for 150 or so TCR beta chains. Exclusion as indistinguishable affected some V segments, including TRBV6-2 and TRBV6-3.

The sequenced material came from PBMCs. This sequence joins TRBV9 and TRBJ2-7; weak D call: TRBD1 (6 bases). This TCR derives from a woman between 40 and 50 years old in good health and CMV-seropositive. The CDR3 is CASSVGVQGSLDEQYF. For the CDR3, the DNA is TGTGCCAGCAGCGTAGGGGTACAGGGTTCCCTGGACGAGCAGTACTTC.